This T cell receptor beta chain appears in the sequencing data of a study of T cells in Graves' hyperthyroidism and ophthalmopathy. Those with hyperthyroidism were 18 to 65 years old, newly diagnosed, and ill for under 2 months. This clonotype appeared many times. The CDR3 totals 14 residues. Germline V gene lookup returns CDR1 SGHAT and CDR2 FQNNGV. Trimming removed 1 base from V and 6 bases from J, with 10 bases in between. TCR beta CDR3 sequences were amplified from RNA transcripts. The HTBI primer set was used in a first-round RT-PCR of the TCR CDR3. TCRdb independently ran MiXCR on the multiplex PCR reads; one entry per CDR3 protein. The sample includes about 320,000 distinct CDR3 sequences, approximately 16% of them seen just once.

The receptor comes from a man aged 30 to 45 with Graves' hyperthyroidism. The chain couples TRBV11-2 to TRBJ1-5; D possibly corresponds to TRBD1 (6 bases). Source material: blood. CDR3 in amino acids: CASSLGGAGQPQHF. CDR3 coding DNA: TGTGCCAGCAGCTTAGGGGGGGCAGGTCAGCCCCAGCATTTT.